The 18 T cell receptor beta chains reported below all come from one sample, sequenced in a study of shared clonotypes between healthy human individuals. Method: immunoSEQ multiplex PCR; TCRdb's copy keeps in-frame clones and lacks some. The sample carries about 600,000 clones, almost 97% recorded once. Sequenced material: naive CD4+ T cells sorted from blood. Subset here: CD45RA+ positively selected. The source of these receptors is a young woman in good health.

Details on this clone: The sample contains more than one DNA sequence encoding this CDR3. This chain uses TRBV5-1 with TRBJ2-7; 7 nucleotides line up with TRBD1. CDR1 is SGHRS and CDR2 is YFSETQ in the germline V gene. CDR3 length: 14 residues. With 4 bases clipped from V and 2 bases from J, the junction kept 6 bases outside the gene matches. This chain's CDR3 is CASSADRDTYEQYF. CDR3 DNA: TGCGCCAGCAGCGCCGACAGGGACACCTACGAGCAGTACTTC.

The chain joins TRBV2 to TRBJ2-5; 9 bases fit TRBD1. The CDR3 consists of 17 residues. Germline V gene lookup returns CDR1 SNHLY and CDR2 FYNNEI. Losses at the gene ends were 5 bases for V and 2 bases for J; bases not matched to a gene: 12. CDR3 DNA: TGTGCCAGCAGTAGTCCGGACAGGGGTCCCTTACAAGAGACCCAGTACTTC. It translates to CASSSPDRGPLQETQYF.

This chain uses TRBV30 with TRBJ2-7; D may be TRBD2 (6 bases). The germline V and J ends were trimmed by 4 bases and 4 bases, with 17 bases remaining between them. There are 14 residues in the CDR3. Germline CDR1 and CDR2: GTSNPN and SVGIG (reference sequence). CDR3 in DNA: TGTGCCTGGACCGAGGGTGGAGGGAGATACGAGCAGTACTTC. Translated: CAWTEGGGRYEQYF. The full variable domain, completed using reference TRBV30 and TRBJ2-7, is SQTIHQWPATLVQPVGSPLSLECTVEGTSNPNLYWYRQAAGRGLQLLFYSVGIGQISSEVPQNLSASRPQDRQFILSSKKLLLSDSGFYLCAWTEGGGRYEQYFGPGTRLTVT.

V gene TRBV18 combines with J gene TRBJ1-3; TRBD1 aligns across 7 bases. V was pared by 5 bases and J by 0 bases, with 10 bases of the junction left unmatched. Germline V gives CDR1 KGHSH, CDR2 LQKENI. The CDR3 contains 17 residues. The CDR3 region has the DNA TGTGCCAGCTCAACCCGGACAGGACCGAGCTCTGGAAACACCATATATTTT. Amino acids: CASSTRTGPSSGNTIYF.

As for this clone: This specimen includes other DNA sequences encoding the same CDR3. V usage is TRBV9 and J usage is TRBJ2-1; D is undetermined. Trimming removed 0 bases from V and 0 bases from J, with 7 bases in between. This CDR3 comprises 15 residues. Germline CDR1 is SGDLS and CDR2 is YYNGEE. The CDR3 DNA reads TGTGCCAGCAGCGTAGCTACTGGCTCCTACAATGAGCAGTTCTTC. Its protein product is CASSVATGSYNEQFF.

The chain links TRBV5-1 to TRBJ2-4; D is uncertain. The V gene's germline CDR1 is SGHRS and CDR2 YFSETQ. The CDR3 is made up of 16 amino acids. The V end lost 0 bases, the J end lost 0 bases, and 10 bases lay between the germline ends. DNA of the CDR3: TGCGCCAGCAGCTTGGATGTGCCAGTAGCCAAAAACATTCAGTACTTC. Translating it yields CASSLDVPVAKNIQYF. Based on the CDR3 plus reference TRBV5-1 and TRBJ2-4, the full variable domain is KAGVTQTPRYLIKTRGQQVTLSCSPISGHRSVSWYQQTPGQGLQFLFEYFSETQRNKGNFPGRFSGRQFSNSRSEMNVSTLELGDSALYLCASSLDVPVAKNIQYFGAGTRLSVL.

The chain has TRBV19 and TRBJ1-5; D is unresolved. Per the germline V gene, CDR1 is LNHDA and CDR2 is SQIVND (reference sequence). This CDR3 has 15 amino acids. Trimming cost V 6 bases and J 2 bases, with 14 bases left between them. CDR3 loop: CASSQLEWRNQPQHF. In DNA form, the CDR3 reads TGTGCCAGTAGCCAGCTAGAGTGGCGCAATCAGCCCCAGCATTTT.

The chain uses TRBV4-1 and TRBJ2-7; no reliable D call. The germline V gene has CDR1 MGHRA and CDR2 YSYEKL. The CDR3 covers 12 residues. V lost 2 bases to trimming and J lost 6 bases, with 8 bases between them. The CDR3 loop reads CASSQIMGEQYF. DNA of the CDR3: TGCGCCAGCAGCCAAATTATGGGCGAGCAGTACTTC.

This chain connects TRBV11-2 to TRBJ2-2; 9 bases align to TRBD1. Germline-derived CDR1 and CDR2 are SGHAT and FQNNGV. V lost 4 bases and J lost 6; bases outside the gene matches: 6. This CDR3 is 15 amino acids long. CDR3 sequence reads: CASSSTGTGSGELFF. DNA of the CDR3: TGTGCCAGCAGCTCGACCGGGACAGGGTCCGGGGAGCTGTTTTTT.

V usage is TRBV5-1 and J usage is TRBJ2-3; D is undetermined. The CDR3 consists of 13 residues. V lost 3 bases, J lost 2 bases, and 7 bases lay in between. Per the germline V gene, CDR1 is SGHRS and CDR2 is YFSETQ. CDR3 loop: CASSYRDTDTQYF. The CDR3 DNA is TGCGCCAGCAGCTACAGAGACACAGATACGCAGTATTTT.

The genes are TRBV18 and TRBJ2-3, with D possibly called TRBD1 or TRBD2 (5 bases each). Germline CDR1 and CDR2: KGHSH and LQKENI. The length of the CDR3 is 16 residues. V lost 4 bases and J lost 1, with 15 bases in between. The CDR3 DNA is TGTGCCAGCTCACAACAACCGGGACCTGGCACAGATACGCAGTATTTT. This sequence encodes CASSQQPGPGTDTQYF.

This sequence joins TRBV11-2 and TRBJ2-1; 7 bases are shared with TRBD1. Losses at the gene ends were 2 bases for V and 0 bases for J; bases not matched to a gene: 7. The V gene's germline CDR1 is SGHAT and CDR2 FQNNGV. This CDR3 region has 17 residues. The CDR3 bases are TGTGCCAGCAGCTTAAGGCAGGGGGTGAGCTCCTACAATGAGCAGTTCTTC. This translates into CASSLRQGVSSYNEQFF. The full variable domain, rest sourced from reference TRBV11-2 and TRBJ2-1, is EAGVAQSPRYKIIEKRQSVAFWCNPISGHATLYWYQQILGQGPKLLIQFQNNGVVDDSQLPKDRFSAERLKGVDSTLKIQPAKLEDSAVYLCASSLRQGVSSYNEQFFGPGTRLTVL.

This sequence joins TRBV2 and TRBJ2-2, with D possibly TRBD1 on 5 matching bases. The CDR3 is 15 amino acids. CDR1 and CDR2 from the germline V gene are SNHLY and FYNNEI. V lost 4 bases and J 4 bases, leaving 13 bases between the germline ends. Written as DNA, the CDR3 is TGTGCCAGCAGTGGGGGCGTAAGGATCACCGGGGAGCTGTTTTTT. Its translation: CASSGGVRITGELFF. Full variable domain (remainder filled in from reference TRBV2 and TRBJ2-2): EPEVTQTPSHQVTQMGQEVILRCVPISNHLYFYWYRQILGQKVEFLVSFYNNEISEKSEIFDDQFSVERPDGSNFTLKIRSTKLEDSAMYFCASSGGVRITGELFFGEGSRLTVL.

Details on this clone: The sample carries other DNA sequences with the same CDR3. The rearrangement links TRBV19 to TRBJ1-5, with D perhaps TRBD1 (6 bases). Germline loops: CDR1 LNHDA, CDR2 SQIVND (reference sequence). The CDR3 spans 14 residues. Trimming took off 4 bases at V and 1 base at J, with 8 bases between the two ends. As DNA, the CDR3 is TGTGCCAGTAGTACACAGGGAAGCAATCAGCCCCAGCATTTT. It encodes CASSTQGSNQPQHF.

This clone was seen a single time. CDR3 in amino acids: CAISEQSDYEQYF. In DNA, the CDR3 is TGTGCCATCAGTGAGCAGTCAGACTACGAGCAGTACTTC. This rearrangement joins TRBV10-3 to TRBJ2-7; unclear D gene. The V gene's germline CDR1 is ENHRY and CDR2 SYGVKD. V lost 2 bases and J lost 3, with 8 bases in between. The CDR3 loop spans 13 amino acids.

J is TRBJ2-3 and V is TRBV19, with D tentatively TRBD2 (5 bases). The ends were cut back, 5 bases at V and 4 bases at J, with 10 bases in the middle. Germline loops: CDR1 LNHDA, CDR2 SQIVND (reference sequence). The CDR3 consists of 13 residues. The CDR3 sequence is CASSGGPPDTQYF. The DNA of the CDR3 is TGTGCCAGTAGTGGAGGCCCACCAGATACGCAGTATTTT. The full variable domain, with the rest looked up from reference TRBV19 and TRBJ2-3, is DGGITQSPKYLFRKEGQNVTLSCEQNLNHDAMYWYRQDPGQGLRLIYYSQIVNDFQKGDIAEGYSVSREKKESFPLTVTSAQKNPTAFYLCASSGGPPDTQYFGPGTRLTVL.

Turning to this clone: Other nucleotide sequences in the sample specify the same CDR3. V usage is TRBV2 and J usage is TRBJ2-1; the match to TRBD2 covers 9 bases. After removal of 4 bases from V and 2 bases from J, the junction contained 3 bases not matched to a gene. CDR3 length equals 15 residues. Germline assignment: CDR1 SNHLY and CDR2 FYNNEI. The CDR3 sequence is CASSGSGRTYNEQFF. Written as DNA, the CDR3 is TGTGCCAGCAGTGGGAGCGGGAGGACCTACAATGAGCAGTTCTTC.

The chain carries TRBV29-1 and TRBJ1-3, with a possible D match to TRBD1 (5 bases). Germline CDR1 and CDR2: SQVTM and ANQGSEA. This CDR3 contains 18 residues. V dropped 4 bases and J dropped 0 bases, with 22 bases sitting between them. For the CDR3, the DNA is TGCAGCGTTGTAGTGGGGGACTCAGGATCTAGCTCTGGAAACACCATATATTTT. Amino acid sequence: CSVVVGDSGSSSGNTIYF.